Shown below are 25 T cell receptor beta chains from a single sample sequenced in a study of cytomegalovirus exposure and HLA in healthy donors. Primers for the PCR totalled 60 Vbeta and 13 Jbeta. The assay was immunoSEQ multiplex PCR, and TCRdb's table has in-frame clones only and misses some. This sample has around 71,000 clones, with approximately 70% found just once. The material sequenced was PBMCs. The receptors come from a male donor in good health and CMV-seropositive.

This chain links TRBV15 with TRBJ1-6, with TRBD1 as a possible D gene (6 bases). Trimming pared 6 bases from V and 5 bases from J, leaving 11 bases between. The CDR3 is 14 residues long. From germline, CDR1 is LNHNV and CDR2 YYDKDF (reference sequence). DNA of the CDR3: TGTGCCACCAGGGGGGCACCCGATAATTCACCCCTCCACTTT. Its translation is CATRGAPDNSPLHF.

In its sample, this clone was seen a few times. This sequence joins TRBV7-9 and TRBJ1-5; no definite D call. The V gene lost 5 bases and the J gene lost 7 bases, with 9 bases spanning the gap. The CDR3 runs 12 residues. Germline assignment: CDR1 SEHNR and CDR2 FQNEAQ (reference sequence). The CDR3 DNA reads TGTGCCAGCAGCAAACGAGGCCAGCCCCAGCATTTT. Protein: CASSKRGQPQHF.

V usage is TRBV5-4 and J usage is TRBJ2-3; weak D call: TRBD2 (6 bases). Germline loops: CDR1 SGHNT, CDR2 YYREEE (reference sequence). The CDR3 extends over 14 amino acids. Trimming removed 1 base at V and 1 base at J, with 7 bases between. CDR3 coding DNA: TGTGCCAGCAGCTTGCCTAGCGGCACAGATACGCAGTATTTT. Its protein is CASSLPSGTDTQYF.

This clone is a singleton in its sample. Within the sample, other DNA sequences also encode this same CDR3. The V call is TRBV18, the J call TRBJ2-5; D gene unclear. Germline lookup yields CDR1 KGHSH and CDR2 LQKENI. Trimming pared 3 bases from V and 5 bases from J, leaving 4 bases between. The CDR3 runs 11 residues. The CDR3 sequence is CASSPRETQYF. CDR3 bases: TGTGCCAGCTCACCGAGGGAGACCCAGTACTTC. The variable domain in full, with the rest retrieved from reference TRBV18 and TRBJ2-5, is NAGVMQNPRHLVRRRGQEARLRCSPMKGHSHVYWYRQLPEEGLKFMVYLQKENIIDESGMPKERFSAEFPKEGPSILRIQQVVRGDSAAYFCASSPRETQYFGPGTRLLVL.

V and J are TRBV29-1 and TRBJ1-4; 10 bases line up with TRBD1. V was clipped by 6 bases and J by 5 bases; unmatched bases: 9. The CDR3 is 15 amino acids. The V gene's germline CDR1 is SQVTM and CDR2 ANQGSEA. CDR3 in amino acids: CSVPGQGRLNEKLFF. The CDR3 bases are TGCAGCGTACCGGGACAGGGGCGGCTAAATGAAAAACTGTTTTTT.

J is TRBJ2-2 and V is TRBV11-3; 10 nucleotides align to TRBD2. V trimming: 1 base; J trimming: 7 bases; junction bases outside the gene matches: 6. The germline gives CDR1 SGHNT, CDR2 YENEEA. This CDR3 comprises 16 residues. The CDR3 DNA is TGTGCCAGCAGCTTAGGGAGCGGGGGGGCCGGCGGGGAGCTGTTTTTT. Translated, it gives CASSLGSGGAGGELFF.

The CDR3 spells CASSRRGAYNEQFF. CDR3 bases: TGTGCCAGCAGTCGGCGGGGGGCCTACAATGAGCAGTTCTTC. The rearrangement joins TRBV7-6 to TRBJ2-1; the match to TRBD2 covers 8 bases. Germline values: CDR1 SGHVS, CDR2 FNYEAQ. Trimming cost V 6 bases and J 2 bases; bases outside gene matches: 3. This CDR3 has 14 residues.

The V call is TRBV18, the J call TRBJ2-7; 7 bases fit TRBD1. V was pared by 6 bases and J by 5 bases, with 4 bases of the junction left unmatched. The germline gives CDR1 KGHSH, CDR2 LQKENI. The CDR3 has 12 amino acids. The CDR3: CASSQDRNEQYF. CDR3 nucleotides: TGTGCCAGCTCCCAGGACAGGAACGAGCAGTACTTC.

This chain uses TRBV7-2 with TRBJ1-2; unclear D gene. This CDR3 region has 14 residues. CDR1 is SGHTA and CDR2 is FQGNSA in the germline V gene. V gave up 1 base and J gave up 2 bases, with 8 bases separating them. The CDR3 region has the DNA TGTGCCAGCAGCTTAGTTACAGACAACTATGGCTACACCTTC. Translating it yields CASSLVTDNYGYTF.

The V gene is TRBV7-2, the J gene TRBJ1-5; 8 nucleotides align to TRBD1. The germline gives CDR1 SGHTA, CDR2 FQGNSA. CDR3 length: 13 amino acids. Trimming cost V 5 bases and J 6 bases; bases outside gene matches: 3. CDR3 sequence: CASSPQGVQPQHF. DNA of the CDR3: TGTGCCAGCAGCCCACAGGGGGTTCAGCCCCAGCATTTT.

This clone was detected a few times. CDR3 protein: CASSPGQGAGSYEKLFF. CDR3 bases: TGTGCCAGCAGCCCCGGACAGGGGGCGGGGTCGTATGAAAAACTGTTTTTT. The V and J genes are TRBV9 and TRBJ1-4; TRBD1 matches 11 bases. This CDR3 is 17 amino acids long. Germline V gene lookup returns CDR1 SGDLS and CDR2 YYNGEE. Trimming at V came to 4 bases and at J to 6 bases, leaving 11 bases not matched to a gene.

V usage is TRBV5-1 and J usage is TRBJ2-7, with D perhaps matching TRBD2 (7 bases). V dropped 0 bases and J dropped 6 bases, with 13 bases sitting between them. This CDR3 comprises 14 residues. Germline V lookup: CDR1 SGHRS, CDR2 YFSETQ. In nucleotides, the CDR3 is TGCGCCAGCAGCTTGGGAGGGGGGGCTGGCGAGCAGTACTTC. Amino acid sequence: CASSLGGGAGEQYF.

In its sample, this clone was seen a few times. The chain couples TRBV19 to TRBJ2-6, with a weak D call TRBD1 (5 bases). Trimming pared 1 base from V and 0 bases from J, leaving 13 bases between. The CDR3 totals 18 residues. Germline CDR1 reads LNHDA; CDR2 reads SQIVND (reference sequence). The CDR3 DNA follows: TGTGCCAGTAGTATAGTACCAGGGCCCTACTCTGGGGCCAACGTCCTGACTTTC. Translating gives CASSIVPGPYSGANVLTF.

DNA of the CDR3: TGCAGCGCAAGAAATGCCGGGACAGGGACCCACGAGCAGTACTTC. Protein sequence: CSARNAGTGTHEQYF. The chain is built from TRBV29-1 and TRBJ2-7, with 9 nucleotides matching TRBD1. The CDR3 consists of 15 residues. Looked up from germline, CDR1 is SQVTM and CDR2 is ANQGSEA. Germline trimming cut 7 bases from V and 5 bases from J; bases unmatched to any gene: 15.

The V and J genes are TRBV7-9 and TRBJ2-1; D unresolved. The CDR3 consists of 12 residues. Trimming took off 5 bases at V and 2 bases at J, with 4 bases between the two ends. Germline values: CDR1 SEHNR, CDR2 FQNEAQ (reference sequence). The CDR3 region has the DNA TGTGCCAGCAGCGTCACCTACAATGAGCAGTTCTTC. Its translation is CASSVTYNEQFF.

This clone appeared once. This rearrangement joins TRBV19 to TRBJ2-2; 10 nucleotides line up with TRBD1. In germline, CDR1 is LNHDA, CDR2 SQIVND (reference sequence). The CDR3 is 14 residues long. The trim removed 11 bases at V and 6 bases at J, leaving 9 bases unmatched. The CDR3 coding sequence is TGTGCCTGCAGGGACAGGGGTTTGGCCGGGGAGCTGTTTTTT. Its protein product is CACRDRGLAGELFF.

This clone was counted a single time. The gene calls are TRBV7-9 and TRBJ2-5; D not resolved. Germline loops: CDR1 SEHNR, CDR2 FQNEAQ (reference sequence). The V end was cut by 2 bases, the J end by 2 bases, with 6 bases between. The CDR3 runs to 13 residues. In DNA form, the CDR3 reads TGTGCCAGCAGCTTACGGAGTCAAGAGACCCAGTACTTC. Amino acids: CASSLRSQETQYF.

CDR3 DNA sequence: TGTGCCAGCAGTACCCCGGGACAGGGAAGTTACACTGAAGCTTTCTTT. Its protein product is CASSTPGQGSYTEAFF. This chain links TRBV6-6 with TRBJ1-1, with 9 bases lining up with TRBD1. Trimming at V came to 5 bases and at J to 3 bases, leaving 10 bases not matched to a gene. Germline loops: CDR1 MNHNY, CDR2 SVGAGI (reference sequence). This CDR3 region has 16 residues.

This sequence joins TRBV5-1 and TRBJ1-3; D call uncertain. V was pared by 0 bases and J by 10 bases, with 11 bases between. Germline loops: CDR1 SGHRS, CDR2 YFSETQ. The CDR3 loop spans 13 amino acids. In nucleotides, the CDR3 is TGCGCCAGCAGCTTGGGCTTGGAGGGTACCATATATTTT. Translating gives CASSLGLEGTIYF.

This sequence joins TRBV29-1 and TRBJ2-1; 7 bases agree with TRBD2. The CDR3 is 16 amino acids. Per germline, CDR1 SQVTM and CDR2 ANQGSEA. The ends lost 5 bases at V and 9 bases at J; junction bases unmatched: 19. CDR3: CSVKSTTTLLASEQFF. For the CDR3, the DNA is TGCAGCGTTAAGAGCACAACAACGCTACTAGCGTCTGAGCAGTTCTTC.

The gene calls are TRBV19 and TRBJ2-5; no clear D gene. Between the trimmed V and J ends, which lost 5 bases and 1 base, there was a span of 11 bases. The germline gives CDR1 LNHDA, CDR2 SQIVND (reference sequence). This CDR3 has 14 residues. The CDR3 bases are TGTGCCAGTAGTCCTGACGGAGTCCAAGAGACCCAGTACTTC. As protein: CASSPDGVQETQYF.

This clone was counted between two and nine times. V is TRBV9 and J is TRBJ1-5, with a weak D call TRBD1 (5 bases). CDR3 length equals 14 residues. Trimming took 0 bases from V and 7 from J, leaving 11 bases between them. CDR1 and CDR2 from the germline V gene are SGDLS and YYNGEE. The CDR3 here is CASSVDGALQPQHF. CDR3 coding DNA: TGTGCCAGCAGCGTAGATGGGGCCCTACAGCCCCAGCATTTT.

The rearrangement links TRBV11-2 to TRBJ2-5; TRBD2 is a possible D gene (5 bases). Germline V gene lookup returns CDR1 SGHAT and CDR2 FQNNGV. Trimming took off 1 base at V and 7 bases at J, with 10 bases between the two ends. The CDR3 length is 13 residues. The CDR3 coding sequence is TGTGCCAGCAGCTTAGGGGTCAGCGGGACCCAGTACTTC. Amino acid sequence: CASSLGVSGTQYF.

Only a few counts were recorded for this clone. The V and J genes are TRBV7-2 and TRBJ2-7; D gene ambiguous. CDR3 length equals 13 residues. V was cut by 2 bases and J by 1 base, with 6 bases left in between. CDR1 SGHTA and CDR2 FQGNSA come from the germline V gene. CDR3 loop: CASSLISSYEQYF. The CDR3 DNA follows: TGTGCCAGCAGCTTAATTTCTTCCTACGAGCAGTACTTC. The full variable domain, in which reference TRBV7-2 and TRBJ2-7 provide the parts outside the CDR3, is GAGVSQSPSNKVTEKGKDVELRCDPISGHTALYWYRQSLGQGLEFLIYFQGNSAPDKSGLPSDRFSAERTGGSVSTLTIQRTQQEDSAVYLCASSLISSYEQYFGPGTRLTVT.

The sample holds a few counts of this clone. V and J are TRBV9 and TRBJ2-3, with 8 bases matching TRBD2. Germline assignment: CDR1 SGDLS and CDR2 YYNGEE. This CDR3 contains 15 residues. Trimming removed 0 bases from V and 4 bases from J; junction bases left unmatched: 4. In DNA form, the CDR3 reads TGTGCCAGCAGCGTAGAGCGGGGGCGGGCAGATACGCAGTATTTT. It is translated as CASSVERGRADTQYF.